The text below deals with one TCR beta chain. The CDR3 is 15 residues long. The V gene lost 4 bases and the J gene lost 0 bases, with 10 bases spanning the gap. The germline gives CDR1 SGHRS, CDR2 YFSETQ. The data originate from a study of blood T cells in healthy people across ages. Primed by a sample-barcoded 5' primer and a J-beta primer mix, a second PCR proceeded for roughly 6 to 12 cycles. Carrying 12 random nucleotides, a template-switch adaptor labeled each individual cDNA molecule. Each single sample gave us at least 2.5 million CDR3-containing paired-end reads. MiXCR, applied by TCRdb to the 5' RACE reads, yields one record per CDR3 protein. Altogether approximately 900,000 distinct CDR3 sequences are present, 25% to 35% being singletons, with the ten largest covering approximately 10%. These same data were also listed under a study on T cells of mothers and their children. That paper notes: A slight, non-significant increase in overlap was found for related mother-child pairs relative to unrelated pairs.

The source of this sequence is a woman in her thirties or forties in good health. The chain carries TRBV5-1 and TRBJ2-2; maybe TRBD1 (6 bases). The sample comprised blood. The CDR3 sequence: CASSRTATNTGELFF. Written as DNA, the CDR3 is TGCGCCAGCAGCCGGACAGCTACGAACACCGGGGAGCTGTTTTTT.